Listed below are T cell receptor beta chains from one sample, sequenced in a study of blood T cell repertoires in COVID-19. The table came from immunoSEQ multiplex PCR; TCRdb's copy has only in-frame clones and leaves some out. This sample has fewer than 200,000 clones; under 85% occur once, and the top ten carry approximately 2.6%. Sequenced sample: peripheral blood. These receptor sequences come from a man aged 65-85 years with acute or convalescent COVID-19. Each CDR3 is given with its conserved first and last residue. Fields, in order: V gene, CDR3 protein.

V: TRBV4-1; CDR3: CASSQDVSTLHYSYEQYF
V: TRBV12-5; CDR3: CASGLRGRNTEAFF
V: TRBV5-1; CDR3: CASKAAADTQYF
V: TRBV3-1/TRBV3-2; CDR3: CASSLSEAGYTF
V: TRBV3-1/TRBV3-2; CDR3: CASSPTRGAGVAFF
V: TRBV2; CDR3: CASSTQGPTEAFF
V: TRBV29-1; CDR3: CSAMGQGTNYGYTF
V: TRBV10-3; CDR3: CAISEGTSNEQFF
V: TRBV24-1; CDR3: CATSGTSGRVSGELFF
V: TRBV27; CDR3: CASSFHRAEAFF
V: TRBV11-2; CDR3: CASSSLAQETQYF
V: TRBV10-3; CDR3: CAIRGDRNGNTIYF
V: TRBV7-9; CDR3: CASSLSGGKNNEQFF
V: TRBV15; CDR3: CATSRRQGGGTDTQYF
V: TRBV28; CDR3: CASSVGQPSGANVLTF
V: TRBV7-9; CDR3: CASSLSEQSPLHF
V: TRBV11-2; CDR3: CASSSGQGYEQYF
V: TRBV19; CDR3: CASSTQNSPLHF
V: TRBV2; CDR3: CASSDQSNYGYTF
V: TRBV6-5; CDR3: CASSYDRGSGGYTF
V: TRBV5-4; CDR3: CASSYRGLYGNTIYF
V: TRBV25-1; CDR3: CASGDGAYEQYF
V: TRBV5-1; CDR3: CASSPRTEVNEAFF
V: TRBV4-1; CDR3: CASSLRTSGGESYEQYF
V: TRBV29-1; CDR3: CSGGGQNYGYTF
V: TRBV13; CDR3: CASSFGQGLGTIYF
V: TRBV4-3; CDR3: CASSQGAGAGGNTIYF
V: TRBV5-4; CDR3: CASSSTGTVNTGELFF